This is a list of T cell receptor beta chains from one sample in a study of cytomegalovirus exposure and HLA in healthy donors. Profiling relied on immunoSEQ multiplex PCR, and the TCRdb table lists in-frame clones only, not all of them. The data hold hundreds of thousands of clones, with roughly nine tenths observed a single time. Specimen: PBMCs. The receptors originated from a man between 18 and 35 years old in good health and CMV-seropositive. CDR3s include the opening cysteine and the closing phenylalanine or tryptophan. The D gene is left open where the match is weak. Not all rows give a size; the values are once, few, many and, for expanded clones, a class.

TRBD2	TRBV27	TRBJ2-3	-	CASSPSRLAAFTDTQYF	TGTGCCAGCAGTCCATCCCGACTAGCGGCTTTCACAGATACGCAGTATTTT
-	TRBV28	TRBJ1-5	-	CASSLLNQPQHF	TGTGCCAGCAGTTTACTAAATCAGCCCCAGCATTTT
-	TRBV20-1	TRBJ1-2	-	CSARDYGYTF	TGCAGTGCTAGGGACTATGGCTACACCTTC
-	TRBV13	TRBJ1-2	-	CASSLGQQMWGYTF	TGTGCCAGCAGCTTAGGCCAGCAAATGTGGGGCTACACCTTC
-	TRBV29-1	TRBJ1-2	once	CSVEESGGYTF	TGCAGCGTTGAAGAATCGGGTGGCTACACCTTC
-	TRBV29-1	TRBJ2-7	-	CSVEVPQGRIAYEQYF	TGCAGCGTTGAAGTCCCACAGGGGAGGATAGCCTACGAGCAGTACTTC
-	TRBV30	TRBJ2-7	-	CAWSGGDLGEQYF	TGTGCCTGGAGTGGGGGCGACCTTGGCGAGCAGTACTTC
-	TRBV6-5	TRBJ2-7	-	CASSPTGSYEQYF	TGTGCCAGCAGTCCTACAGGGTCCTACGAGCAGTACTTC
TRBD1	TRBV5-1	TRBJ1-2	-	CASSLGGTEYRNYGYTF	TGCGCCAGCAGCTTAGGGGGCACCGAATACCGGAACTATGGCTACACCTTC
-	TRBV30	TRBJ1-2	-	CAWSSGVAYGYTF	TGTGCCTGGAGTTCAGGGGTGGCCTATGGCTACACCTTC
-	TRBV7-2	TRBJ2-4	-	CASSLVAARRAKNIQYF	TGTGCCAGCAGCTTGGTGGCAGCGAGACGAGCCAAAAACATTCAGTACTTC
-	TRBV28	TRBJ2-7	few	CASSLVRWGQYF	TGTGCCAGCAGTTTAGTCAGGTGGGGGCAGTACTTC
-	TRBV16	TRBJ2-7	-	CASSQSGVSYEQYF	TGTGCCAGCAGCCAATCCGGGGTTTCCTACGAGCAGTACTTC
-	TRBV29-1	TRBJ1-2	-	CSVDSNYGYTF	TGCAGCGTTGACAGTAACTATGGCTACACCTTC
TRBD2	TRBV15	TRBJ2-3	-	CATSRGLAGGEDTQYF	TGTGCCACCAGCAGAGGTCTAGCGGGAGGGGAAGATACGCAGTATTTT
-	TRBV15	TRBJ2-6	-	CATSTRLEANVLTF	TGTGCCACCAGCACTCGACTTGAGGCCAACGTCCTGACTTTC
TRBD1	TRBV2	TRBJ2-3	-	CASSDVGQGVTDTQYF	TGTGCCAGCAGTGATGTAGGACAGGGGGTTACAGATACGCAGTATTTT
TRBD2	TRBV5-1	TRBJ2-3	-	CASSLEGGMPDTQYF	TGCGCCAGCAGCTTGGAGGGAGGGATGCCAGATACGCAGTATTTT
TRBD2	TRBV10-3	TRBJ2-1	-	CAISEERSGRVYNEQFF	TGTGCCATCAGTGAGGAGCGTAGCGGGAGGGTTTACAATGAGCAGTTCTTC
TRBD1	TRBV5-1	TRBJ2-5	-	CASSFIQGAGTQYF	TGCGCCAGCAGCTTTATACAGGGGGCCGGGACCCAGTACTTC
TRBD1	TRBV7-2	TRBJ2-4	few	CASSPRTGDGIQYF	TGTGCCAGCAGCCCGCGGACAGGGGACGGCATTCAGTACTTC
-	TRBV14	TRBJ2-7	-	CASSQGGLHYEQYF	TGTGCCAGCAGCCAAGGCGGGCTCCACTATGAGCAGTACTTC
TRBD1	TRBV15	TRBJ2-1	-	CATSRYTGGNEQFF	TGTGCCACCAGCAGATACACAGGGGGCAATGAGCAGTTCTTC
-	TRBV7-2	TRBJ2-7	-	CASSLTPGSYEQYF	TGTGCCAGCAGCCTAACACCGGGTTCCTACGAGCAGTACTTC
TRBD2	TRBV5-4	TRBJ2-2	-	CASSPATTSPLSGELFF	TGTGCCAGCAGCCCCGCCACGACTAGCCCTCTCTCCGGGGAGCTGTTTTTT
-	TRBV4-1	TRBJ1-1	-	CASSQDAGGDAFF	TGCGCCAGCAGCCAAGATGCGGGAGGCGACGCTTTCTTT
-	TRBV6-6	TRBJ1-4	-	CASSLRNEKLFF	TGTGCCAGCAGTTTGAGGAATGAAAAACTGTTTTTT
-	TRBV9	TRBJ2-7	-	CASSTRDNSYEQYF	TGTGCCAGCAGCACCCGGGACAACTCCTACGAGCAGTACTTC
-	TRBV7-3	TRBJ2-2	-	CASSLGGRSTGELFF	TGTGCCAGCAGCTTAGGGGGGCGTAGCACCGGGGAGCTGTTTTTT
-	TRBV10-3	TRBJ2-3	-	CAISGEAGITDTQYF	TGTGCCATCAGCGGCGAGGCGGGAATAACAGATACGCAGTATTTT
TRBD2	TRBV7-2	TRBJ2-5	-	CASSLRPGGQETQYF	TGTGCCAGCAGCTTACGCCCCGGGGGGCAAGAGACCCAGTACTTC
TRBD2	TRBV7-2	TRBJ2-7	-	CASSSLAGESYEQYF	TGTGCCAGCAGCAGCTTAGCGGGGGAATCCTACGAGCAGTACTTC
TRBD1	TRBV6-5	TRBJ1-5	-	CARPTGAQGNQPQHF	TGTGCCAGACCCACAGGGGCGCAGGGCAATCAGCCCCAGCATTTT
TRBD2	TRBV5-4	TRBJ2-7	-	CASSLASGRDEQYF	TGTGCCAGCAGCTTGGCCAGCGGGAGAGACGAGCAGTACTTC
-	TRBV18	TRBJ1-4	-	CASSPRTAEKLFF	TGTGCCAGCTCACCACGGACCGCGGAAAAACTGTTTTTT
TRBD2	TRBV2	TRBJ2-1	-	CASSRTSSYNEQFF	TGTGCCAGCAGCCGGACTAGTTCGTACAATGAGCAGTTCTTC
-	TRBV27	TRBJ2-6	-	CASSLLGQSGANVLTF	TGTGCCAGCAGTTTATTAGGCCAGTCTGGGGCCAACGTCCTGACTTTC
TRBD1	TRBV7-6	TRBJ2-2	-	CASSLGTGGEITGELFF	TGTGCCAGCAGCTTAGGGACAGGGGGCGAGATCACCGGGGAGCTGTTTTTT
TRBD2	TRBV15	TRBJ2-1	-	CATSRLAGGPSYNEQFF	TGTGCCACCAGCAGACTAGCGGGAGGGCCCTCCTACAATGAGCAGTTCTTC
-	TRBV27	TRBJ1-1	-	CASSLQAVNTEAFF	TGTGCCAGCAGTTTACAGGCCGTGAACACTGAAGCTTTCTTT
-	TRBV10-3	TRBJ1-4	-	CAISEGRVGTNEKLFF	TGTGCCATCAGTGAGGGGCGAGTGGGTACTAATGAAAAACTGTTTTTT
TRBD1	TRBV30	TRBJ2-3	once	CAWKQGTDTQYF	TGTGCCTGGAAACAGGGGACAGATACGCAGTATTTT
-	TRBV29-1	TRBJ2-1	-	CSVGGAYEQFF	TGCAGCGTTGGTGGAGCCTATGAGCAGTTCTTC
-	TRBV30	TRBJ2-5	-	CAWSLRTDRALETQYF	TGTGCCTGGAGTTTGAGGACGGATAGGGCCTTAGAGACCCAGTACTTC
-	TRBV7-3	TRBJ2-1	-	CASSSRPGLRMDEQFF	TGTGCCAGCAGCTCCAGGCCGGGACTCAGGATGGATGAGCAGTTCTTC
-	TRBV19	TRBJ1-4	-	CASSQTGFNEKLFF	TGTGCCAGTAGCCAAACCGGATTTAATGAAAAACTGTTTTTT
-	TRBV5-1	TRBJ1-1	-	CASSPRAGTRNTEAFF	TGCGCCAGCAGCCCACGGGCAGGGACCAGGAACACTGAAGCTTTCTTT
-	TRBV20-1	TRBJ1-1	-	CSASIIAEAFF	TGCAGTGCTAGTATAATCGCTGAAGCTTTCTTT
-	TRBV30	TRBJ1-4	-	CAWSVSGEGLEEKLFF	TGTGCCTGGAGTGTATCGGGAGAGGGCCTGGAGGAAAAACTGTTTTTT
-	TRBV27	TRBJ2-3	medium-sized	CASSLPPSDTQYF	TGTGCCAGCAGTCTCCCCCCCTCGGATACGCAGTATTTT
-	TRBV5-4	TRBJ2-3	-	CASSLAGDTDTQYF	TGTGCCAGCAGCTTGGCCGGAGATACAGATACGCAGTATTTT
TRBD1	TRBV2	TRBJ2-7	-	CASSDSGGEQYF	TGTGCCAGCAGTGATTCAGGGGGCGAGCAGTACTTC
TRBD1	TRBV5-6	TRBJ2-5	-	CASSRDRAETQYF	TGTGCCAGCAGCCGGGACAGGGCAGAGACCCAGTACTTC
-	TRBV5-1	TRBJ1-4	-	CASSGSPATNEKLFF	TGCGCCAGCAGCGGTTCACCTGCAACTAATGAAAAACTGTTTTTT